A single sample gave rise to the 20 T cell receptor beta chains below, sequenced in a study of blood T cell repertoires in COVID-19. Measured with immunoSEQ multiplex PCR; TCRdb has only the in-frame clones, and not every one. The sample lists about 310,000 clones, approximately 88% seen once, with about 5.2% in the top ten. The specimen was PBMCs or T cells enriched from blood (not recorded which). The receptors stem from a man aged 55 to 69 who had recovered from COVID-19.

This clone was detected only once. The chain has TRBV5-5 and TRBJ1-2, with 9 bases that match TRBD1. CDR3 length equals 16 residues. The trim removed 0 bases at V and 7 bases at J, leaving 10 bases unmatched. Looked up from germline, CDR1 is SGHKS and CDR2 is YYEKEE (reference sequence). CDR3 loop: CASSLDLNRGRTGYTF. CDR3 DNA sequence: TGTGCCAGCAGCTTGGACCTTAACAGGGGGCGCACTGGCTACACCTTC.

The CDR3 DNA follows: TGTGCCAGCAGCCAAGATCCCCGACAGGGGGCGACTGAAGCTTTCTTT. It yields the protein CASSQDPRQGATEAFF. This chain joins TRBV14 and TRBJ1-1; TRBD1 aligns across 10 bases. The CDR3 is 16 amino acids. Germline CDR1 and CDR2: SGHDN and FVKESK. V dropped 0 bases and J dropped 5; count of bases not matched to a gene: 6.

This chain links TRBV18 with TRBJ1-3; D ambiguous. CDR1 is KGHSH and CDR2 is LQKENI in the germline V gene. This CDR3 contains 16 residues. V lost 3 bases and J 0 bases, leaving 12 bases between the germline ends. CDR3 in amino acids: CASSPSGLGSGNTIYF. CDR3 sequence (DNA): TGTGCCAGCTCACCCTCCGGACTTGGCTCTGGAAACACCATATATTTT.

This chain uses TRBV9 with TRBJ1-5; D not resolved. This CDR3 has 15 amino acids. V shed 3 bases and J shed 0 bases, with 10 bases lying between them. Germline CDR1 and CDR2: SGDLS and YYNGEE. CDR3 DNA sequence: TGTGCCAGCAGCGCGGGTCTGAATAGCAATCAGCCCCAGCATTTT. Translation gives CASSAGLNSNQPQHF. The whole variable domain, remainder taken from reference TRBV9 and TRBJ1-5, is DSGVTQTPKHLITATGQRVTLRCSPRSGDLSVYWYQQSLDQGLQFLIQYYNGEERAKGNILERFSAQQFPDLHSELNLSSLELGDSALYFCASSAGLNSNQPQHFGDGTRLSIL.

The V and J genes are TRBV10-3 and TRBJ2-5, with D possibly matching TRBD2 (5 bases). The germline V and J ends were trimmed by 2 bases and 7 bases, with 11 bases remaining between them. This CDR3 region has 13 residues. The germline V gene encodes CDR1 ENHRY and CDR2 SYGVKD. The CDR3 nucleotides are TGTGCCATCAGTGAGGTGGGAGAGGTGACCCAGTACTTC. As protein: CAISEVGEVTQYF.

This clone was seen just once. The chain links TRBV19 to TRBJ1-1, with D maybe TRBD1 (5 bases). The CDR3 is made up of 15 amino acids. Looked up from germline, CDR1 is LNHDA and CDR2 is SQIVND (reference sequence). The V end lost 0 bases, the J end lost 6 bases, and 14 bases lay between the germline ends. In DNA form, the CDR3 reads TGTGCCAGTAGTATAGAGGGCAGGGTATCAGCTGAAGCTTTCTTT. Amino acid sequence: CASSIEGRVSAEAFF. The full variable domain, its missing parts supplied by reference TRBV19 and TRBJ1-1, is DGGITQSPKYLFRKEGQNVTLSCEQNLNHDAMYWYRQDPGQGLRLIYYSQIVNDFQKGDIAEGYSVSREKKESFPLTVTSAQKNPTAFYLCASSIEGRVSAEAFFGQGTRLTVV.

Notes on this clone: Other DNA sequences within the sample encode an identical CDR3. The chain uses TRBV5-1 and TRBJ2-7, with 8 bases that match TRBD1. Trimming at V came to 2 bases and at J to 2 bases, leaving 6 bases not matched to a gene. This CDR3 region has 15 residues. Germline CDR1 SGHRS, CDR2 YFSETQ. The DNA for the CDR3 is TGCGCCAGCAGCTTCTCCGGGACAGGTACCTACGAGCAGTACTTC. This encodes CASSFSGTGTYEQYF.

CDR3 coding DNA: TGTGCCAGCAGCTTAAGTGCAGGGTCGAACTATGGCTACACCTTC. Translated, it gives CASSLSAGSNYGYTF. This chain links TRBV7-2 with TRBJ1-2; TRBD1 might be the D (5 bases). V dropped 2 bases and J dropped 2 bases, with 12 bases sitting between them. CDR3 size: 15 residues. The V gene's germline CDR1 is SGHTA and CDR2 FQGNSA.

This clone was counted between two and nine times. The same CDR3 arises from other DNA sequences in this sample as well. CDR3 sequence: CASSLGSGGQETQYF. The DNA for the CDR3 is TGTGCCAGCAGCTTAGGTAGCGGGGGTCAAGAGACCCAGTACTTC. V gene TRBV7-9 combines with J gene TRBJ2-5; 9 nucleotides agree with TRBD2. Unmatched junction bases numbered 2, after V lost 1 base and J lost 2 bases. The germline CDR1 and CDR2 sequences are SEHNR and FQNEAQ (reference sequence). CDR3 length: 15 residues.

This chain connects TRBV4-2 to TRBJ2-3, with D possibly matching TRBD2 (5 bases). The CDR3 consists of 15 residues. Trimming stripped 4 bases from V and 2 bases from J, with 13 bases between. Germline values: CDR1 LGHNA, CDR2 YNFKEQ. The DNA for the CDR3 is TGTGCCAGCAGCCCTAGCACGGTCGACACAGATACGCAGTATTTT. This gives the protein CASSPSTVDTDTQYF.

The chain carries TRBV10-3 and TRBJ2-7; 10 bases align to TRBD2. This CDR3 is built from 17 residues. Germline CDR1 and CDR2: ENHRY and SYGVKD. V lost 0 bases to trimming and J lost 2 bases; unmatched junction nucleotides: 7. The CDR3 spells CAISESSSGRQTYEQYF. The CDR3 DNA is TGTGCCATCAGTGAGTCGAGTAGCGGGAGGCAAACCTACGAGCAGTACTTC.

The V and J genes are TRBV10-2 and TRBJ2-7, with TRBD2 identical over 7 bases. V shed 0 bases and J 5 bases; nucleotides not matched to a gene: 10. This CDR3 spans 16 amino acids. CDR1 is WSHSY and CDR2 is SAAADI in the germline V gene. CDR3 bases: TGCGCCAGCAGTGAGTCGGCGGGAGCTAGGAGGGACGAGCAGTACTTC. Its translation: CASSESAGARRDEQYF.

This chain uses TRBV5-4 with TRBJ2-5, with D maybe TRBD2 (6 bases). The CDR3 is 12 amino acids. Trimming took off 10 bases at V and 0 bases at J, with 10 bases between the two ends. Germline V gene data show CDR1 as SGHNT and CDR2 as YYREEE (reference sequence). The CDR3 DNA follows: TGTGCCGGGGGACTCAACCAAGAGACCCAGTACTTC. This sequence encodes CAGGLNQETQYF.

For the CDR3, the DNA is TGCAGTGCTAGTAAAGCGGGAGACGCCTACGAGCAGTACTTC. The encoded protein is CSASKAGDAYEQYF. The chain has TRBV20-1 and TRBJ2-7; 8 nucleotides agree with TRBD2. J was trimmed by 2 bases and V by 3 bases; bases with no gene match: 6. Germline V gene sequence: CDR1 DFQATT, CDR2 SNEGSKA (reference sequence). The length of the CDR3 is 14 residues.

The rearrangement links TRBV7-9 to TRBJ1-4, with TRBD1 matching over 9 bases. The CDR3 totals 14 residues. Germline V CDR1 and CDR2: SEHNR, FQNEAQ (reference sequence). V lost 6 bases, J lost 5 bases, and 4 bases stayed unmatched. DNA of the CDR3: TGTGCCAGCAGGAGGGACAGGGAGAATGAAAAACTGTTTTTT. Translated, it gives CASRRDRENEKLFF.

The V gene is TRBV10-1, the J gene TRBJ2-1; tentatively, D is TRBD2 (6 bases). CDR1 is WNHNN and CDR2 is SYGVQD in the germline V gene (reference sequence). The CDR3 spans 18 residues. Trimming cost V 5 bases and J 0 bases, with 20 bases left between them. As DNA, the CDR3 is TGCGCCAGCAGTCGAGGCGGGAACTCTCTCCACTCCTACAATGAGCAGTTCTTC. Translating gives CASSRGGNSLHSYNEQFF.

The chain joins TRBV29-1 to TRBJ2-3, with 11 positions matching TRBD2. Germline loops: CDR1 SQVTM, CDR2 ANQGSEA. Trimming took 5 bases from V and 3 from J; bases not matched to a gene: 7. This CDR3 is 15 amino acids long. DNA of the CDR3: TGCAGCGTTTCCAGACTAGCGGGGAGTACAGATACGCAGTATTTT. Translation: CSVSRLAGSTDTQYF.

V gene TRBV19 combines with J gene TRBJ2-6; D is unclear. V gave up 3 bases and J gave up 4 bases, with 10 bases separating them. Looked up from germline, CDR1 is LNHDA and CDR2 is SQIVND (reference sequence). The CDR3 has 15 amino acids. CDR3 in DNA: TGTGCCAGTAGTATCGCGGTCCGGGGGGCCAACGTCCTGACTTTC. Translating gives CASSIAVRGANVLTF.

The rearrangement links TRBV19 to TRBJ1-1; 7 nucleotides agree with TRBD1. This CDR3 comprises 14 residues. Germline CDR1 LNHDA, CDR2 SQIVND (reference sequence). The trim removed 6 bases at V and 1 base at J, leaving 5 bases unmatched. CDR3 DNA: TGTGCCAGTAGGGGGACAGTTCGGAACACTGAAGCTTTCTTT. Translated, it gives CASRGTVRNTEAFF.

V usage is TRBV27 and J usage is TRBJ2-7; D uncertain. Germline CDR1 and CDR2: MNHEY and SMNVEV (reference sequence). V was pared by 2 bases and J by 3 bases, with 11 bases between. This CDR3 spans 14 amino acids. The CDR3 region has the DNA TGTGCCAGCAGTTTAGGGCATGTCCTCTACGAGCAGTACTTC. This gives the protein CASSLGHVLYEQYF.